This T cell receptor beta chain was identified in a study of control samples from healthy donors and cancer patients (dated by TCRdb to 2020 to 2021). V gives up 0 bases and J gives up 0 bases, and the segment between their germline ends measures 9 bases. The germline V gene specifies MNHEY as CDR1 and SVGAGI as CDR2. The CDR3 contains 16 residues, cysteine and phenylalanine counted. CDR3 DNA is the only sequence kept; it has 48 bases, read in frame from the first base. Library preparation used the immunoSEQ multiplex PCR assay. Not all clones reach the TCRdb copy of this immuneACCESS table, which keeps in-frame sequences only. Checked studies attribute under half of the gap to unresolved V genes and leave the rest unexplained. The sample includes about 59,000 clones, with around 90% observed a single time. The ten biggest clones cover approximately 1.5% of the sample. This clone was detected a few times. Its binding antigen is unknown. No base quality values were provided; no much bigger clone lies one nucleotide off.

The TCR originated in a middle-aged man with colorectal cancer. Sequencing was performed on PBMCs. The sequence joins TRBV6-5 to TRBJ1-3; confidence is insufficient to name the D gene. The CDR3 corresponds to CASSYSRPRSGNTIYF. In nucleotides, the sequence is TGTGCCAGCAGTTACTCGAGACCGCGCTCTGGAAACACCATATATTTT.